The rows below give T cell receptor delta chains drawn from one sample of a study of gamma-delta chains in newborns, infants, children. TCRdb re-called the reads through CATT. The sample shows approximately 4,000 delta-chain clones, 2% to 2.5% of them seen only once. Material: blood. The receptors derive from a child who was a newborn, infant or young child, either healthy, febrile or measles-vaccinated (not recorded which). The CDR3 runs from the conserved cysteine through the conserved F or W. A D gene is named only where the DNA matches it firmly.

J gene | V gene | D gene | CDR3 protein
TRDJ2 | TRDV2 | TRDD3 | CACDALLGDLTAQLFF
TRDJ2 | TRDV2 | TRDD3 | CACDVLGDTSAQLFF
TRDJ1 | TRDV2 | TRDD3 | CACDILGDGHKLIF
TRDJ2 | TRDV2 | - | CACDDGNLTAQLFF
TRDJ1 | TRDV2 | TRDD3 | CACDTGGPTDKLIF
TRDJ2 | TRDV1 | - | CALGEGALTAQLFF
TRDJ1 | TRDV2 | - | CACDTGGNTDKLIF
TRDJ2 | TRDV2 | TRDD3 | CACDTWGIAQFF
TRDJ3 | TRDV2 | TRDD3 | CACDTWGIFWDTRQMFF
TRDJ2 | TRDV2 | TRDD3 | CACDTVGGYATLTAQLFF
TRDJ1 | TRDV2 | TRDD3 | CACDKLGRYTDKLIF
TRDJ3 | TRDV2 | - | CACDTLPMGANSWDTRQMFF
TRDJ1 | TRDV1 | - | CALYSTEGYACPWMDKLIF
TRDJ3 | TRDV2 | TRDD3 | CACDTGGYLGSWDTRQMFF
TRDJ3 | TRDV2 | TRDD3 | CACDSPVLGDISSWDTRQMFF
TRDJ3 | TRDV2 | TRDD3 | CACDTAGGYWDTRQMFF
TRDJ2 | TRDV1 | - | CALGELPPFTPLTAHLFF
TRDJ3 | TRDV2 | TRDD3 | CACDTVGDTWDTRQMFF
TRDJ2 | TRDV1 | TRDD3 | CALGESGFGGYPPLTAQLFF
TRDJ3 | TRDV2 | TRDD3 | CACDTVLGDTIWDTRQMFF